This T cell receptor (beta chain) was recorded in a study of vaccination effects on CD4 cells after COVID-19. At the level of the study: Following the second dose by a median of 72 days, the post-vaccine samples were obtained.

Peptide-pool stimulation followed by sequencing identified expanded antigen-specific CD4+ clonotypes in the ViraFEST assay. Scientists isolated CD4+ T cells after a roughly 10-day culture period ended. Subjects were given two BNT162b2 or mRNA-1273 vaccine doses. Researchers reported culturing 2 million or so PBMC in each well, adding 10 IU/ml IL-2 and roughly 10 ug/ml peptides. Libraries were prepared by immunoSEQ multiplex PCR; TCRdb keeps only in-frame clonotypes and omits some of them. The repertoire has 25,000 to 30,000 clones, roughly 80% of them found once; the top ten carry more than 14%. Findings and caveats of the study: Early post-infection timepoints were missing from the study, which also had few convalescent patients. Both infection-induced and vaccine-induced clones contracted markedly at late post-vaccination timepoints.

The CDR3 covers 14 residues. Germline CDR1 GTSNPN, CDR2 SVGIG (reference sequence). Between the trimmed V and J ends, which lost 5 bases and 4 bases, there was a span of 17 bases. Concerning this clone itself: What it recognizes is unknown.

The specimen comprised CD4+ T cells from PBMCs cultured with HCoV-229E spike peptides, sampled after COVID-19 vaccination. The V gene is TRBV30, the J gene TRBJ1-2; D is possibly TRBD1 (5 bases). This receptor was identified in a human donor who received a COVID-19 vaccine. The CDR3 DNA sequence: TGTGCCTGGCTCTCGCCGGGGGAAATCTATGGCTACACCTTC. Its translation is CAWLSPGEIYGYTF.